A single sample gave rise to the 17 T cell receptor beta chains below, sequenced in a study of regulatory T cells in long-lasting Graves disease. As to time point: newly diagnosed GD, antithyroid drugs for less than 3 months. From PBMCs, RNA was extracted and then used to make the TCR library. Assembly of TCR beta libraries relied on iRepertoire HTBI primers together with Arm-PCR of CDR3 regions. TCRdb independently ran MiXCR on the multiplex PCR reads; one entry per CDR3 protein. The table lists approximately 460,000 distinct CDR3 sequences, about 17% of them singletons. These data were also reused for a study on T cells in Graves' hyperthyroidism and ophthalmopathy.

Here the sequenced sample was peripheral blood mononuclear cells (PBMCs), taken at new diagnosis, from a patient treated with antithyroid drugs. The origin of the receptors is a woman younger than 45 with Graves disease.

This clonotype was detected ten times or more. The gene calls are TRBV7-2 and TRBJ2-1, with D uncertain. Trimming removed 3 bases from V and 0 bases from J, with 12 bases in between. This CDR3 spans 16 amino acids. The germline V gene has CDR1 SGHTA and CDR2 FQGNSA. DNA for the CDR3: TGTGCCAGCAGCTTCGCTTTCGAGAGCTCCTACAATGAGCAGTTCTTC. This gives the protein CASSFAFESSYNEQFF.

In its sample, this clonotype was seen many times. The chain is built from TRBV20-1 and TRBJ2-1; D gene uncertain. The CDR3 runs 11 residues. Germline-derived CDR1 and CDR2 are DFQATT and SNEGSKA (reference sequence). Trimming removed 5 bases from V and 9 bases from J, with 11 bases in between. CDR3 amino acids: CSAPPVAEQFF. The CDR3 nucleotides read TGCAGTGCTCCCCCTGTCGCTGAGCAGTTCTTC.

This clonotype was detected a few times. This rearrangement joins TRBV6-5 to TRBJ1-5, with D maybe TRBD1 (5 bases). CDR3 length: 14 amino acids. CDR1 is MNHEY and CDR2 is SVGAGI in the germline V gene. Trimming shortened V by 2 bases and J by 0 bases, and 5 bases separated the two germline ends. DNA for the CDR3: TGTGCCAGCAGTTACGGGGGTAGCAATCAGCCCCAGCATTTT. Translated: CASSYGGSNQPQHF.

This clonotype was found a few times. The rearrangement uses TRBV19 and TRBJ2-7; D is perhaps TRBD1 (7 bases). Germline CDR1 and CDR2: LNHDA and SQIVND (reference sequence). V was pared by 5 bases and J by 4 bases, with 12 bases between. The CDR3 totals 13 residues. The CDR3 loop is CASSAGQLYEQYF. The CDR3 DNA reads TGTGCCAGTAGTGCGGGACAGTTGTACGAGCAGTACTTC.

This rearrangement joins TRBV12-3 or TRBV12-4 to TRBJ2-7, with TRBD1 identical over 9 bases. The CDR3 has 15 residues. Trimming took 5 bases from V and 0 from J; bases not matched to a gene: 5. CDR3 nucleotide sequence: TGTGCCAGCAGTGCCGGGACAGGGCCCTCCTACGAGCAGTACTTC. As protein: CASSAGTGPSYEQYF.

The sample holds many counts of this clonotype. V and J are TRBV11-3 and TRBJ2-3; D is uncertain. This CDR3 is built from 14 residues. V lost 4 bases to trimming and J lost 4 bases, with 12 bases between them. Germline V lookup: CDR1 SGHNT, CDR2 YENEEA. CDR3 loop: CASSSPDVPDTQYF. Here the CDR3 DNA reads TGTGCCAGCAGCTCCCCCGACGTACCAGATACGCAGTATTTT.

At least ten counts were recorded for this clonotype. V and J are TRBV3-1 and TRBJ2-5; 14 bases align to TRBD2. Germline V gene data show CDR1 as LGHDT and CDR2 as YNNKEL (reference sequence). This CDR3 is 17 amino acids long. Trimming took 1 base from V and 2 from J; bases not matched to a gene: 3. CDR3 DNA sequence: TGTGCCAGCAGCCAAGGACTAGCGGGAGGGGGTCAAGAGACCCAGTACTTC. It encodes CASSQGLAGGGQETQYF.

The chain joins TRBV6-1 to TRBJ1-1, with a weak D call TRBD1 (6 bases). CDR1 and CDR2 from the germline V gene are MNHNS and SASEGT. Trimming cost V 10 bases and J 1 base, with 16 bases left between them. The CDR3 contains 14 residues. CDR3 residues: CATASGTSNTEAFF. In nucleotides, the CDR3 is TGTGCCACCGCTTCCGGGACATCGAACACTGAAGCTTTCTTT.

This rearrangement joins TRBV7-9 to TRBJ1-3, with unresolved D. CDR1 and CDR2 (germline): SEHNR, FQNEAQ (reference sequence). Trimming pared 0 bases from V and 9 bases from J, leaving 9 bases between. CDR3 length: 13 amino acids. The CDR3: CASSLASLGTIYF. CDR3 DNA sequence: TGTGCCAGCAGCTTAGCCAGCCTAGGCACCATATATTTT.

In its sample, this clonotype was seen many times. The genes are TRBV28 and TRBJ1-4; D may be TRBD1 (6 bases). The CDR3 contains 15 residues. Per the germline V gene, CDR1 is MDHEN and CDR2 is SYDVKM. V lost 3 bases and J 7 bases, leaving 15 bases between the germline ends. For the CDR3, the DNA is TGTGCCAGCAGTTTCGAGGGGGGTCGTACTGAAAAACTGTTTTTT. Translation: CASSFEGGRTEKLFF.

In this sample, this clonotype turned up many times. The chain is built from TRBV3-1 and TRBJ2-2; D unclear. Germline-derived CDR1 and CDR2 are LGHDT and YNNKEL (reference sequence). The CDR3 totals 12 residues. The V end was cut by 4 bases, the J end by 6 bases, with 6 bases between. This chain's CDR3 is CASSPMPGELFF. DNA for the CDR3: TGTGCCAGCAGCCCCATGCCCGGGGAGCTGTTTTTT.

This clonotype was detected only a few times. V and J are TRBV5-1 and TRBJ2-1; D uncertain. Trimming removed 1 base from V and 9 bases from J, with 8 bases in between. CDR3 length: 12 amino acids. Germline assignment: CDR1 SGHRS and CDR2 YFSETQ. CDR3 residues: CASSLNDAEQFF. The CDR3 region has the DNA TGCGCCAGCAGCTTGAACGACGCTGAGCAGTTCTTC.

This chain uses TRBV20-1 with TRBJ2-1; D not resolved. Trimming left V 7 bases short and J 1 base short, with 8 bases between. The CDR3 totals 12 residues. Per the germline V gene, CDR1 is DFQATT and CDR2 is SNEGSKA (reference sequence). The CDR3 DNA reads TGCAGTGAGATAGGGTCCTACAATGAGCAGTTCTTC. This codes for CSEIGSYNEQFF.

This clonotype was recorded many times. The genes are TRBV7-3 and TRBJ2-3; D gene ambiguous. Germline-derived CDR1 and CDR2 are SGHTA and FQGTGA. Trimming took off 5 bases at V and 6 bases at J, with 9 bases between the two ends. This CDR3 contains 12 residues. The CDR3 nucleotides read TGTGCCAGCAGCAACACTGGGGATACGCAGTATTTT. Translation gives CASSNTGDTQYF.

In its sample, this clonotype was seen many times. The chain employs TRBV6-4 and TRBJ2-1; 8 bases line up with TRBD2. CDR3 size: 15 residues. The V gene end was trimmed by 0 bases and the J gene end by 3 bases; junction bases not matched to a gene: 1. The germline V gene has CDR1 MRHNA and CDR2 SNTAGT. CDR3: CASSDSAGDYNEQFF. The CDR3 nucleotides are TGTGCCAGCAGTGACTCAGCGGGGGACTACAATGAGCAGTTCTTC.

This clonotype was recorded many times. This chain's CDR3 is CASSSTRGLYEQYF. In DNA, the CDR3 is TGTGCCAGCAGCTCTACTAGGGGGTTGTACGAGCAGTACTTC. The V call is TRBV11-2, the J call TRBJ2-7; maybe TRBD1 (6 bases). V was cut by 4 bases and J by 4 bases, with 14 bases left in between. The CDR3 runs to 14 residues. The V gene's germline CDR1 is SGHAT and CDR2 FQNNGV.

The V gene is TRBV4-2, the J gene TRBJ2-2, with D maybe TRBD2 (5 bases). Germline V gene lookup returns CDR1 LGHNA and CDR2 YNFKEQ. This CDR3 is built from 17 residues. V lost 0 bases to trimming and J lost 0 bases, with 11 bases between them. The chain's CDR3 is CASSQEGGAANTGELFF. For the CDR3, the DNA is TGTGCCAGCAGCCAAGAAGGAGGAGCAGCGAACACCGGGGAGCTGTTTTTT.